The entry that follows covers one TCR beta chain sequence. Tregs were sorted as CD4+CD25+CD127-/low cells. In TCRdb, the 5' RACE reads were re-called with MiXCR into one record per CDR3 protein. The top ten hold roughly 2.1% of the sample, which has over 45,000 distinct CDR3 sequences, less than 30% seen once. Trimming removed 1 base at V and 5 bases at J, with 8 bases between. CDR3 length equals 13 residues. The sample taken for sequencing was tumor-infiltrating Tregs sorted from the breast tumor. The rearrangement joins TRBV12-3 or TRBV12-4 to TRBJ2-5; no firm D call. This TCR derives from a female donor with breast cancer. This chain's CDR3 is CASSLERLETQYF. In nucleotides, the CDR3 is TGTGCCAGCAGTTTAGAAAGATTGGAGACCCAGTACTTC.